These 4 T cell receptor beta chains share one sample of origin, sequenced in a study of identical twins. TCRdb re-analysed the 5' RACE reads in MiXCR, keeping a single row per CDR3 protein. The sample has over 500,000 distinct CDR3 sequences, 20% to 25% seen once. The data were also submitted as part of a second study, on T cells expressing NK-cell markers.

Sequenced input: CD4+ T cells sorted from blood. These receptor sequences come from a woman under 30 in good health.

This clonotype was counted between two and nine times. This chain joins TRBV20-1 and TRBJ2-5; no clear D gene. This CDR3 region has 14 residues. Germline V gene data show CDR1 as DFQATT and CDR2 as SNEGSKA (reference sequence). The V end was cut by 2 bases, the J end by 2 bases, with 12 bases between. The CDR3 reads CSARYFKTQETQYF. The CDR3 nucleotides read TGCAGTGCTAGATATTTCAAGACACAAGAGACCCAGTACTTC.

J is TRBJ2-3 and V is TRBV4-3; TRBD2 matches at 12 bases. The V gene's germline CDR1 is LGHNA and CDR2 YSLEER. The CDR3 is 16 amino acids. V trimming: 5 bases; J trimming: 6 bases; junction bases outside the gene matches: 9. The CDR3 region is CASSFRLAGERDTQYF. The CDR3 DNA is TGCGCCAGCAGCTTTCGACTAGCGGGAGAAAGGGATACGCAGTATTTT.

The rearrangement uses TRBV20-1 and TRBJ2-3; D is undetermined. The CDR3 has 15 amino acids. The V gene's germline CDR1 is DFQATT and CDR2 SNEGSKA (reference sequence). CDR3 residues: CSAGQAPGLGDTQYF. CDR3 in DNA: TGCAGCGCTGGTCAGGCTCCGGGCTTGGGAGATACGCAGTATTTT.

In this sample, this clonotype turned up a few times. The V gene is TRBV3-1, the J gene TRBJ2-1; 12 bases agree with TRBD2. CDR1 is LGHDT, CDR2 YNNKEL, per germline (reference sequence). There are 16 residues in the CDR3. After removal of 4 bases from V and 6 bases from J, the junction contained 7 bases not matched to a gene. The CDR3 here is CASSPWTSGKGNEQFF. CDR3 nucleotides: TGTGCCAGCAGCCCATGGACTAGCGGGAAAGGCAATGAGCAGTTCTTC.